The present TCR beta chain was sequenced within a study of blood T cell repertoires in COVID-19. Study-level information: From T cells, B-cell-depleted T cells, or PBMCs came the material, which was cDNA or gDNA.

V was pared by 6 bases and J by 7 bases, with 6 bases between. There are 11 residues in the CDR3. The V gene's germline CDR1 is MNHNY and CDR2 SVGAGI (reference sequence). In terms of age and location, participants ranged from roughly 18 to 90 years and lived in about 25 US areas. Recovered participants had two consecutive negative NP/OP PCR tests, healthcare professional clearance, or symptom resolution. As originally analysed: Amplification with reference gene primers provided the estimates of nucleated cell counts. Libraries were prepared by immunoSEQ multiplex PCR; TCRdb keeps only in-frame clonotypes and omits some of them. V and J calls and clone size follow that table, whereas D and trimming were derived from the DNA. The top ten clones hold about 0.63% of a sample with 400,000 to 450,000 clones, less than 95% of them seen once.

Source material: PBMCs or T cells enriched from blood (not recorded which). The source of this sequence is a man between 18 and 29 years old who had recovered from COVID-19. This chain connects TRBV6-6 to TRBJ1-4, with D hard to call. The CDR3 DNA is TGTGCCAGCAGCCCCGGTGAAAAACTGTTTTTT. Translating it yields CASSPGEKLFF.